This T cell receptor beta chain was found in a study of cytomegalovirus exposure and HLA in healthy donors. Study findings and constraints: The study found most TCR sequences rare, yet found some public TCRs in many donors. The classifier reportedly diagnosed cytomegalovirus status with high sensitivity and specificity. Near-uniform donor sequencing depth was presumed by presence/absence analyses.

The CDR3 length is 13 residues. Germline V CDR1 and CDR2: SGHDT, YYEEEE. V lost 2 bases to trimming and J lost 2 bases, with 7 bases between them. Remarks on this clone: Its antigen is unidentified.

The primer mix had 60 Vbeta and 13 Jbeta primers. Some clones are missing from TCRdb's copy, which holds only in-frame ones; the method was immunoSEQ multiplex PCR. Here the sample spans about 150,000 clones, approximately 74% being singletons. The sample taken for sequencing was PBMCs. V is TRBV5-6 and J is TRBJ1-1; D call uncertain. The source of this sequence is a man aged 25 to 45 in good health and CMV-seronegative. CDR3 bases: TGTGCCAGCAGCTTAGGAGTTAACACTGAAGCTTTCTTT. This sequence encodes CASSLGVNTEAFF.